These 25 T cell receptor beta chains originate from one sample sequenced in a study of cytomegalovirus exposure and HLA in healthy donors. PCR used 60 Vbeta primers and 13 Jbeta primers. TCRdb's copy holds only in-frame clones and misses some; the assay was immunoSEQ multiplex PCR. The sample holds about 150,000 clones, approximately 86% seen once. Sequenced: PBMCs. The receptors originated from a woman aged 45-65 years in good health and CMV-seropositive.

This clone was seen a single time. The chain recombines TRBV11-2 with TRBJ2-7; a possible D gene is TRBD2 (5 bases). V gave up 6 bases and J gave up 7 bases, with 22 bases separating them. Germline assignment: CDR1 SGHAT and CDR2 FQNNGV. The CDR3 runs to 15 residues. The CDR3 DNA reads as TGTGCCAGCAGAAAAAGTGAGGGTGGGGTAGGAGAGCAGTACTTC. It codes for CASRKSEGGVGEQYF. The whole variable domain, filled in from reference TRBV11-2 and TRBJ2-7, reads EAGVAQSPRYKIIEKRQSVAFWCNPISGHATLYWYQQILGQGPKLLIQFQNNGVVDDSQLPKDRFSAERLKGVDSTLKIQPAKLEDSAVYLCASRKSEGGVGEQYFGPGTRLTVT.

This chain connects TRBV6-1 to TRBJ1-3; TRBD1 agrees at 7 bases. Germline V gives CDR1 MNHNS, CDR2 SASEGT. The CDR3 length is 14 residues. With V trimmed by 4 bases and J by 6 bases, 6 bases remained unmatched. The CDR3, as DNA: TGTGCCAGCAGTGTAGGGACAGCGGAAAACACCATATATTTT. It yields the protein CASSVGTAENTIYF.

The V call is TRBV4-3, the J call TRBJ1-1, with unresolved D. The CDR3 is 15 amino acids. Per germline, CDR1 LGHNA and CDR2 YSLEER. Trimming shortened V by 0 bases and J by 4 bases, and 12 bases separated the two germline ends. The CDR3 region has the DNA TGCGCCAGCAGCCAAGATCGTGGGTGGGCCACTGAAGCTTTCTTT. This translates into CASSQDRGWATEAFF.

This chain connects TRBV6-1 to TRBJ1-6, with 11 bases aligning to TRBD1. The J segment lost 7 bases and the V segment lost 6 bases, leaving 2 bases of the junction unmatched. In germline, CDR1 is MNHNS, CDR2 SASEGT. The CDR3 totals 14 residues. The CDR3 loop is CASSGDRGNSPLHF. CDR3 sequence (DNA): TGTGCCAGCAGCGGGGACAGGGGGAATTCACCCCTCCACTTT.

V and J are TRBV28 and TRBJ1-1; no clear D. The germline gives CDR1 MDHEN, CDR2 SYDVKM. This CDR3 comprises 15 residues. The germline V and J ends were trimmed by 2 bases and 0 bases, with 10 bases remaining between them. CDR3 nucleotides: TGTGCCAGCAGTTTAGGCAGGATCATGAACACTGAAGCTTTCTTT. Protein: CASSLGRIMNTEAFF.

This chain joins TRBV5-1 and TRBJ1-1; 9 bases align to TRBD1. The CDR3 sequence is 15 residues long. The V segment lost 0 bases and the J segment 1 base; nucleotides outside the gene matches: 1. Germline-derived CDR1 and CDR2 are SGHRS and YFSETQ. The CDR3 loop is CASSLGDRANTEAFF. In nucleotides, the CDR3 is TGCGCCAGCAGCTTGGGGGACAGGGCGAACACTGAAGCTTTCTTT.

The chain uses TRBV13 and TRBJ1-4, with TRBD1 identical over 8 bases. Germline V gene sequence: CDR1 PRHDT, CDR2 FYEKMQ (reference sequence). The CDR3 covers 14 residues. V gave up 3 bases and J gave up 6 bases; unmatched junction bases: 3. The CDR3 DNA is TGTGCCAGCAGCTTGACAGGGGTGCATGAAAAACTGTTTTTT. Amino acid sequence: CASSLTGVHEKLFF.

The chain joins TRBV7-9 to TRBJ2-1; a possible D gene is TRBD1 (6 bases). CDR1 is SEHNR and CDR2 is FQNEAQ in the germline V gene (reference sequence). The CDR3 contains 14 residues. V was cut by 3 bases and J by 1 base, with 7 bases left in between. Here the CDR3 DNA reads TGTGCCAGCAGCTTGGACAGTTCCTACAATGAGCAGTTCTTC. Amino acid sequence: CASSLDSSYNEQFF.

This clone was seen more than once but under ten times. CDR3 nucleotide sequence: TGTGCCAGCAGCTTATCCCGTCCGGGACAGGGGAAAAACATTCAGTACTTC. Its translation: CASSLSRPGQGKNIQYF. V and J are TRBV7-2 and TRBJ2-4, with TRBD1 identical over 10 bases. The CDR3 sequence is 17 residues long. Germline V gene data show CDR1 as SGHTA and CDR2 as FQGNSA. Losses at the gene ends were 2 bases for V and 4 bases for J; bases not matched to a gene: 8.

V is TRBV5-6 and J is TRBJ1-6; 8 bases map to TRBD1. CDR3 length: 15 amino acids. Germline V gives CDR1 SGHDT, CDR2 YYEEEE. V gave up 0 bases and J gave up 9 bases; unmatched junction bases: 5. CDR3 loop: CASSLGTGFSSPLHF. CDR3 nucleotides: TGTGCCAGCAGCTTGGGGACAGGGTTTAGTTCACCCCTCCACTTT.

This CDR3 reads CASSLSGGTYEQYF. DNA of the CDR3: TGTGCCAGCAGTTTATCGGGGGGAACCTACGAGCAGTACTTC. The gene calls are TRBV27 and TRBJ2-5; tentatively, D is TRBD2 (6 bases). The J call may not be correct, given that the DNA end is closer to TRBJ2-7. The CDR3 has 14 amino acids. Germline V lookup: CDR1 MNHEY, CDR2 SMNVEV (reference sequence).

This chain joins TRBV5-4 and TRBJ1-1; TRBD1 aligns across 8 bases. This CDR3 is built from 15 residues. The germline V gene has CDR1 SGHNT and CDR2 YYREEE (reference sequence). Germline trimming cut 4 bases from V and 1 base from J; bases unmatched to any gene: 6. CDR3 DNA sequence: TGTGCCAGCAGCCCCCGGACAGGGCCGAACACTGAAGCTTTCTTT. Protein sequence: CASSPRTGPNTEAFF.

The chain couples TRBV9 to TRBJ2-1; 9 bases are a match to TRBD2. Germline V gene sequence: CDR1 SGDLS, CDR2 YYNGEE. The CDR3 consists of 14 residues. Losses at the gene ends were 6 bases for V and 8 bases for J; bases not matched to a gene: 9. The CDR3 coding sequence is TGTGCCAGCAACCAGCGGGGGGATTACGATGAGCAGTTCTTC. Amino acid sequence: CASNQRGDYDEQFF.

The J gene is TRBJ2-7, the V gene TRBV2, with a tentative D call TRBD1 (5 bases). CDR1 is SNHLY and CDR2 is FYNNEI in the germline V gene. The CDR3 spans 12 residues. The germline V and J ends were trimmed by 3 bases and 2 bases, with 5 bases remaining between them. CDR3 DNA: TGTGCCAGCAGTGACAGGGCCTACGAGCAGTACTTC. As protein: CASSDRAYEQYF.

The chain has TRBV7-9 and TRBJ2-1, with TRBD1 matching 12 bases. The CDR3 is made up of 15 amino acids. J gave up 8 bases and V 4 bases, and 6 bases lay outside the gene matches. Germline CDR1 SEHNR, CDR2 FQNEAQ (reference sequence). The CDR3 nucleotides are TGTGCCAGCAGCTCGGGACAGGGGGCGTTCTATGAGCAGTTCTTC. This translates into CASSSGQGAFYEQFF.

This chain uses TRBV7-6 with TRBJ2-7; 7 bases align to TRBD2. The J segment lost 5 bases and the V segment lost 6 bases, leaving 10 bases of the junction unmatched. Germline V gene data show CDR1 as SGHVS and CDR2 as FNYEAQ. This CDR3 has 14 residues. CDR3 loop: CASSTGGEVDEQYF. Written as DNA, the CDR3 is TGTGCCAGCAGTACGGGAGGAGAAGTAGACGAGCAGTACTTC.

The CDR3 is CASSTGSGSNQPQHF. CDR3 bases: TGCGCCAGCAGCACTGGATCAGGGAGCAATCAGCCCCAGCATTTT. The J gene is TRBJ1-5, the V gene TRBV5-1; tentatively, D is TRBD1 (5 bases). The CDR3 has 15 amino acids. In germline, CDR1 is SGHRS, CDR2 YFSETQ. Trimming took off 4 bases at V and 1 base at J, with 12 bases between the two ends. The full variable domain, in which reference TRBV5-1 and TRBJ1-5 provide the parts outside the CDR3, is KAGVTQTPRYLIKTRGQQVTLSCSPISGHRSVSWYQQTPGQGLQFLFEYFSETQRNKGNFPGRFSGRQFSNSRSEMNVSTLELGDSALYLCASSTGSGSNQPQHFGDGTRLSIL.

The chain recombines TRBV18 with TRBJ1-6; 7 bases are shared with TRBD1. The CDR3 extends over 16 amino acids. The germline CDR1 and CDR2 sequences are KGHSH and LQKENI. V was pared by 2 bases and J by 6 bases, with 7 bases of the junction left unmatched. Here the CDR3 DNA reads TGTGCCAGCTCACCAATAACAGGGGAGACTAATTCACCCCTCCACTTT. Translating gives CASSPITGETNSPLHF.

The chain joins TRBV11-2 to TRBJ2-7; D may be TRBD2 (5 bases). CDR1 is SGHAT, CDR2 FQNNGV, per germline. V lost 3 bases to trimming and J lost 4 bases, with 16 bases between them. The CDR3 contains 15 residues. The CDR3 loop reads CASSFSTSLGYEQYF. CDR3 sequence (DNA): TGTGCCAGCAGCTTCTCTACTAGTCTTGGTTACGAGCAGTACTTC.

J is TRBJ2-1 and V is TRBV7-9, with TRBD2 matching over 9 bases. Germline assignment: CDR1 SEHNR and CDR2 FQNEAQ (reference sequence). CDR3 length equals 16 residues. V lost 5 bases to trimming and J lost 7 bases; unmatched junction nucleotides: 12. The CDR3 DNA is TGTGCCAGCAGCCTAACAAGCGGGGGGACGTGGAATGAGCAGTTCTTC. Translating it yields CASSLTSGGTWNEQFF.

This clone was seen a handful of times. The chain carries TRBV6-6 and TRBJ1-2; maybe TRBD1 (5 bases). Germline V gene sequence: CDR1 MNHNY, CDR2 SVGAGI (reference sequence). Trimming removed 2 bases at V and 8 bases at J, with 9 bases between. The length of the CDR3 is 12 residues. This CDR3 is CASSYAGQGYTF. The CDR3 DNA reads TGTGCCAGCAGTTACGCTGGACAAGGCTACACCTTC.

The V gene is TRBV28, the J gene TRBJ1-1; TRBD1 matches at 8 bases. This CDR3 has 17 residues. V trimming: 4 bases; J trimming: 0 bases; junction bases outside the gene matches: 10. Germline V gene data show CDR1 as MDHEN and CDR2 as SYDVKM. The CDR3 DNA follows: TGTGCCAGCAGTTCGGACAGGGTAGGGGTAGTGAACACTGAAGCTTTCTTT. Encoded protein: CASSSDRVGVVNTEAFF.

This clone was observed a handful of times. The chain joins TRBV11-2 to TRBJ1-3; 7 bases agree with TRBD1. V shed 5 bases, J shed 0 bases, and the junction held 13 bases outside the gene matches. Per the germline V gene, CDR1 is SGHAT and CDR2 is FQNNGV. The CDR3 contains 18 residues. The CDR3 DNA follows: TGTGCCAGCAGCCTTATCCCCGGGACAGCCTCCTCTGGAAACACCATATATTTT. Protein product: CASSLIPGTASSGNTIYF.

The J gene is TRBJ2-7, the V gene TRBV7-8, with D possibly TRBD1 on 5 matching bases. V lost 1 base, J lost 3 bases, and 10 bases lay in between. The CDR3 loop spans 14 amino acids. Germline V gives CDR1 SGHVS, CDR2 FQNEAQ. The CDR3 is CASSLGGRGYEQYF. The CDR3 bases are TGTGCCAGCAGCTTAGGGGGTAGGGGCTACGAGCAGTACTTC.

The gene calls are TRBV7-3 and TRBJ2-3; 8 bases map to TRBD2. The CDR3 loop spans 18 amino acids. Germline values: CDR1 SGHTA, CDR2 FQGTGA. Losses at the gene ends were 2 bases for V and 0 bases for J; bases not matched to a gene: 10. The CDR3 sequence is CASSLGAGGPKSTDTQYF. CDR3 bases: TGTGCCAGCAGCTTAGGGGCGGGGGGCCCCAAAAGCACAGATACGCAGTATTTT.